This T cell receptor beta chain was sequenced for a study of shared clonotypes between healthy human individuals. On the study more broadly: Sampling drew on donors who were a couple of women and a few men aged 18 to 49.

Details on this clone: The target antigen is unknown.

The protocol was immunoSEQ multiplex PCR, while the TCRdb copy is restricted to in-frame clones and leaves out a portion. The sample has around 530,000 clones; roughly 72% are singletons. The CDR3 contains 15 residues. The germline V gene encodes CDR1 MNHEY and CDR2 SMNVEV (reference sequence). V was clipped by 8 bases and J by 2 bases, with 15 bases between them. Only Caucasian adults living in Nashville, Tennessee served as donors. Study-level results: Depth of sequencing was expected to influence donor clonotype sharing.

This chain links TRBV27 with TRBJ1-4; the D gene is possibly TRBD1 (6 bases). This TCR came from a woman aged 40 to 50 in good health. Some clones in this sample may be carry-over from other donors' samples. The specimen was PBMCs. The CDR3 sequence is CASGRYRDTNEKLFF. The CDR3 DNA follows: TGTGCCAGCGGACGATACAGGGACACTAATGAAAAACTGTTTTTT. The entire variable domain, with the rest obtained from reference TRBV27 and TRBJ1-4, is as follows: EAQVTQNPRYLITVTGKKLTVTCSQNMNHEYMSWYRQDPGLGLRQIYYSMNVEVTDKGDVPEGYKVSRKEKRNFPLILESPSPNQTSLYFCASGRYRDTNEKLFFGSGTQLSVL.